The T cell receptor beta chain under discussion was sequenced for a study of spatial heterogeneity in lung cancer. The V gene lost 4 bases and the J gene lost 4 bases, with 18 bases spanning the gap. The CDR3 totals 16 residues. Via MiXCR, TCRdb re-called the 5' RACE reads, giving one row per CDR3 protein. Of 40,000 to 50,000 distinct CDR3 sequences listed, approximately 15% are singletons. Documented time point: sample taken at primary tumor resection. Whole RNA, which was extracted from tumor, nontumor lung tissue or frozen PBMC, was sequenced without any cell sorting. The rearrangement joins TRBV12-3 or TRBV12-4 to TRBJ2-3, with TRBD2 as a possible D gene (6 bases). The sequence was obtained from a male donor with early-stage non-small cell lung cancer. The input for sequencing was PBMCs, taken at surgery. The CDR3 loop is CASSWKGGRAADTQYF. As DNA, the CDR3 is TGTGCCAGCAGTTGGAAGGGAGGCAGGGCGGCAGATACGCAGTATTTT.